This T cell receptor beta chain was captured by sequencing in a study of blood T cells in healthy people across ages. Study conclusions and caveats: A strong correlation was seen between TCR beta diversity and naive T cell percentage. When set beside aged donors, long-lived donors presented more naive CD4+ cells and higher diversity.

With a J-beta primer mix and a sample-barcoded 5' primer, a second PCR ran about 6 to 11 cycles. One entry per CDR3 protein results from TCRdb running MiXCR on the 5' RACE reads. The data contain 800,000 to 1,300,000 distinct CDR3 sequences, approximately 25% of them singletons. Points on this clonotype: What it recognizes is unknown.

Peripheral blood from each donor was collected in a volume of 8 to 10 milliliters. In addition, the sample was reused for a study of T cells of mothers and their children.

The clonotype comes from a girl aged 2 to 10 in good health. What was sequenced was blood.

CDR3 protein: CASRRGGVTNEKLFF. CDR3 nucleotides: TGCGCCTCCCGTAGAGGGGGAGTCACTAATGAAAAACTGTTTTTT. The rearrangement links TRBV5-1 to TRBJ1-4; tentative D call: TRBD1 (6 bases). Trimming stripped 10 bases from V and 2 bases from J, with 18 bases between. Germline values: CDR1 SGHRS, CDR2 YFSETQ. The CDR3 is made up of 15 amino acids.